This TCR beta chain was profiled in a study of PD-L1 blockade in urothelial cancer (dated by TCRdb to 2016 to 2017). With regard to the full study: All patients started therapy in about 2014 and received atezolizumab 1,200 mg intravenously every 3 weeks. Blood samples gave a median of approximately 150,000 T cells and under 85,000 unique TCRs, with a median clonality of 0.080. TCR sequencing covered pretreatment tumor samples and matched, serially collected peripheral blood taken before and after atezolizumab treatment. About 90% of the roughly 29 patients were identified as males with urothelial cancer of bladder origin, and a prior smoking history was reported by 18 of 29 patients. Approximately 30 patients had pretreatment blood TCR-seq, roughly 24 had at least one posttreatment blood collection, and roughly 24 had tumor TCR-seq. In the same patients, whole exome sequencing and RNA sequencing of pretreatment tumors were performed in addition to TCR sequencing. The study, an exploratory multi-omic analysis, examined somatic, immune and clinical correlates of response to PD-L1 blockade with atezolizumab in urothelial cancer. Durable clinical benefit meant progression-free survival longer than 6 months, and TCR features were also tested against progression-free and overall survival. Patients had an ECOG performance status of 0 or 1 and had received between 0 and 3 prior chemotherapy regimens. Blood samples were analyzed at two time points: 3 weeks after treatment start (second dose) and 6 weeks after treatment start. Roughly 10 patients reached durable clinical benefit, while 20 patients did not. What the research found in general, with its limitations: Among patients with durable benefit, tumor-associated TCR clones showed greater expansion in peripheral blood 3 weeks after treatment started (n of about 20, p = 0.022). Because of the small sample size (n ≈ 29) and the many exploratory analyses performed, the results are intended to be regarded as hypothesis-generating. A pretreatment peripheral blood TCR clonality below the median was linked to improved progression-free and overall survival.

To estimate absolute template abundance from read counts, synthetic TCR analog templates were spiked into each PCR. The immunoSEQ assay used bias-controlled V and J gene primers to amplify TCRbeta CDR3 regions from genomic DNA. Sequencing of rearranged TCRbeta segments was performed at approximately 20X coverage. The published analysis was carried out like this. Sequencing errors were corrected by clustering and CDR3s were annotated against IMGT to assign V, D and J genes. Only productive TCRbeta rearrangements were used in downstream analyses, excluding out-of-frame or stop-codon sequences. Clonality was computed as one minus Shannon entropy normalized by the log of the number of unique productive sequences. Clones differing between time points or between blood and tumor were identified by Fisher's exact test with Benjamini-Hochberg correction at adjusted p below 0.01. TCRdb obtained this table from immuneACCESS and retained in-frame rearrangements with V and J assigned. These tables miss some clones; where compared with another copy, unresolved V genes account for less than half of the shortfall, and the remainder is unexplained. The V and J calls and clone size were taken over from that table, and D and trimming were inferred from the DNA. This sample comprises about 88,000 clones, 85% to 95% of them detected only once. The ten most abundant clones make up approximately 9% of the sample.

A total of 25 to 30 patients with locally advanced or metastatic urothelial carcinoma, treated at Memorial Sloan Kettering on a trial protocol, made up the cohort. Peripheral blood mononuclear cells were collected pretreatment and during treatment, at between 1 and 8 total time points per patient. The Qiagen DNeasy Blood extraction kit was used to purify genomic DNA from total PBMCs and from tumor samples. PBMCs were collected pretreatment and during treatment and were isolated and stored as previously described. To note about this clone: What antigen it recognizes has not been identified. Base qualities were left out, and no much larger clone turns up one base away.

After removal of 4 bases from V and 3 bases from J, the junction retains 3 bases not matched to a gene. CDR1 and CDR2 are drawn from the germline V gene: MRHNA, SNTAGT. From the cysteine up to the phenylalanine, the CDR3 has a length of 15 residues. Only the CDR3 DNA stays, 45 bases, in frame from base 1. The sequence joins TRBV6-4 to TRBJ2-3; TRBD2 aligns with 11 central bases. This sample comprised PBMCs, obtained around atezolizumab (anti-PD-L1) treatment. The clonotype comes from a man aged 55 to 70 with urothelial cancer. The CDR3 region: CASSASGGLTDTQYF. The DNA reads as follows: TGTGCCAGCAGTGCTAGCGGGGGGCTAACAGATACGCAGTATTTT.